This T cell receptor (beta chain) stems from a study of regulatory dendritic cells for organ transplantation. Repertoires were generated with immunoSEQ multiplex PCR, while TCRdb's copy carries only in-frame clones and drops some. The sample lists tens of thousands of clones; under 90% were seen once. V was trimmed by 5 bases and J by 2 bases, leaving 18 bases between them. The germline V gene encodes CDR1 SEHNR and CDR2 FQNEAQ (reference sequence). This CDR3 spans 17 amino acids. The chain combines TRBV7-9 with TRBJ1-4; perhaps TRBD1 as D (6 bases). Input material: naive CD8+ T cells from blood. The sample's subset: CD45RA+ naive T cells. The sequence was obtained from a human donor in good health. The CDR3: CASSTTTRGGTNEKLFF. The CDR3 DNA reads TGTGCCAGCAGCACCACAACGAGGGGGGGGACTAATGAAAAACTGTTTTTT.